These T cell receptor beta chains were read from a single sample in a study of molecular identifiers for immune sequencing clone quantification. From the PCR reads, TCRdb called clonotypes with MiXCR, one entry per CDR3 protein. The sample shows 600,000 to 650,000 distinct CDR3 sequences, 20% of them seen only once. Material: naive CD8+ T cells from blood, with Jurkat cell RNA spiked in. The receptors derive from a human donor in good health. Some libraries in this study had Jurkat cell RNA spiked in. Both conserved end residues are part of each CDR3. Fields, in order: CDR3 DNA, CDR3 protein, D gene, clone size, J gene, V gene. The D gene is left open where the match is weak. The size entry is marked missing in some rows and otherwise reads once, few, many or a size class.

cdr3_nt: TGTGCCAGCAGTCCCCAGACAGTAGAGGGTACAGATACGCAGTATTTT; cdr3_aa: CASSPQTVEGTDTQYF; d_call: -; clone_size: many; j_call: TRBJ2-3; v_call: TRBV27
cdr3_nt: TGTGCCAGCAGGGGTTTGGGATACGAGCAGTACTTC; cdr3_aa: CASRGLGYEQYF; d_call: -; clone_size: many; j_call: TRBJ2-7; v_call: TRBV27
cdr3_nt: TGCAGTTTGTATGTCCATAGCACAGATACGCAGTATTTT; cdr3_aa: CSLYVHSTDTQYF; d_call: -; clone_size: many; j_call: TRBJ2-3; v_call: TRBV20-1
cdr3_nt: TGCGCCAGCAGCCAAGATCGGGCGGGGGCTAGCACAGATACGTGGTATTTT; cdr3_aa: CASSQDRAGASTDTWYF; d_call: -; clone_size: -; j_call: TRBJ2-3; v_call: TRBV4-3
cdr3_nt: TGTGCCACCAGTGATCCCACTCAGGGGTACCCAGATACGCAGTATTTT; cdr3_aa: CATSDPTQGYPDTQYF; d_call: -; clone_size: few; j_call: TRBJ2-3; v_call: TRBV24-1
cdr3_nt: TGTGCCAGCAGTTGGGGAAACACAGATACGCAGTATTTT; cdr3_aa: CASSWGNTDTQYF; d_call: -; clone_size: few; j_call: TRBJ2-3; v_call: TRBV27
cdr3_nt: TGTGCCACCAGCAGAGATTTTGGGGCACCCGAAGCTTTCTTT; cdr3_aa: CATSRDFGAPEAFF; d_call: -; clone_size: many; j_call: TRBJ1-1; v_call: TRBV15
cdr3_nt: TGCAGTGCCAGAGCGGGTAGCGGGATGGATGAGCAGTTCTTC; cdr3_aa: CSARAGSGMDEQFF; d_call: TRBD2; clone_size: -; j_call: TRBJ2-1; v_call: TRBV20-1
cdr3_nt: TGCGCCAGCGCGCCGGGACAGGGCCCTAATCAGCCCCAGCATTTT; cdr3_aa: CASAPGQGPNQPQHF; d_call: TRBD1; clone_size: many; j_call: TRBJ1-5; v_call: TRBV5-1
cdr3_nt: TGTGCCATCAGTGAGTCGTCTGGCACTGAAGCTTTCTTT; cdr3_aa: CAISESSGTEAFF; d_call: -; clone_size: many; j_call: TRBJ1-1; v_call: TRBV10-3
cdr3_nt: TGTGCCAGCAGCGTAGAGGGAGTTGGGGCCAACGTCCTGACTTTC; cdr3_aa: CASSVEGVGANVLTF; d_call: -; clone_size: many; j_call: TRBJ2-6; v_call: TRBV9
cdr3_nt: TGTGCCAGCAGCCCCCTTTCTGGGCGCGGGGGTACAGATACGCAGTATTTT; cdr3_aa: CASSPLSGRGGTDTQYF; d_call: TRBD2; clone_size: many; j_call: TRBJ2-3; v_call: TRBV12-3/TRBV12-4
cdr3_nt: TGTGCCAGCAGCCCGACTAGCGGGGGGCTGGGAGATACGCAGTATTTT; cdr3_aa: CASSPTSGGLGDTQYF; d_call: TRBD2; clone_size: few; j_call: TRBJ2-3; v_call: TRBV27
cdr3_nt: TGTGCCAGTAGTATAAGGCAGCGCCACGACGACGAGCAGTACTTC; cdr3_aa: CASSIRQRHDDEQYF; d_call: -; clone_size: -; j_call: TRBJ2-7; v_call: TRBV19
cdr3_nt: TGTGCCTGGAGTCCCTCTTTTACCCCAACTAATGAAAAACTGTTTTTT; cdr3_aa: CAWSPSFTPTNEKLFF; d_call: -; clone_size: -; j_call: TRBJ1-4; v_call: TRBV30
cdr3_nt: TGTGCCAGTAGTCCTCGGACGGCCGCGGGTGAAAAACTGTTTTTT; cdr3_aa: CASSPRTAAGEKLFF; d_call: -; clone_size: many; j_call: TRBJ1-4; v_call: TRBV19
cdr3_nt: TGTGCCAGCAGCTTAGCCCGGGACAGGGCTTTCGGTTCACCCCTCCACTTT; cdr3_aa: CASSLARDRAFGSPLHF; d_call: TRBD1; clone_size: -; j_call: TRBJ1-6; v_call: TRBV11-2
cdr3_nt: TGCAGTGCTAAGGAGGTGAACACCGGGGAGCTGTTTTTT; cdr3_aa: CSAKEVNTGELFF; d_call: -; clone_size: many; j_call: TRBJ2-2; v_call: TRBV20-1
cdr3_nt: TGTGCCAGCAGCCCCGGGCCCCTGGGCTACAATGAGCAGTTCTTC; cdr3_aa: CASSPGPLGYNEQFF; d_call: -; clone_size: many; j_call: TRBJ2-1; v_call: TRBV27
cdr3_nt: TGTGCCAGCAGCCCGACGGAGGTAGGGGGCCGCGAGCAGTACTTC; cdr3_aa: CASSPTEVGGREQYF; d_call: TRBD1; clone_size: many; j_call: TRBJ2-7; v_call: TRBV7-9
cdr3_nt: TGTGCCAGCAGTAACACCATATATTTT; cdr3_aa: CASSNTIYF; d_call: -; clone_size: many; j_call: TRBJ1-3; v_call: TRBV5-8
cdr3_nt: TGTGCCAGCAGCCAACCCGGGACAGGGAATGAGCAGTTCTTC; cdr3_aa: CASSQPGTGNEQFF; d_call: TRBD1; clone_size: many; j_call: TRBJ2-1; v_call: TRBV14
cdr3_nt: TGTGCCAGCAGTGACGCAGGGTATAATTCACCCCTCCACTTT; cdr3_aa: CASSDAGYNSPLHF; d_call: -; clone_size: many; j_call: TRBJ1-6; v_call: TRBV12-3/TRBV12-4
cdr3_nt: TGCGCCAGCAGCCAAACCCCCCTCTACGAGCAGTACTTC; cdr3_aa: CASSQTPLYEQYF; d_call: -; clone_size: many; j_call: TRBJ2-7; v_call: TRBV4-1
cdr3_nt: TGTGTCACCAGTGATTCGGGGGTCCGGCGGTTCTTC; cdr3_aa: CVTSDSGVRRFF; d_call: -; clone_size: -; j_call: TRBJ2-1; v_call: TRBV24-1
cdr3_nt: TGTGCCAGCAGTGATAAGACAGGGTGGGCAGATACGCAGTATTTT; cdr3_aa: CASSDKTGWADTQYF; d_call: TRBD1; clone_size: few; j_call: TRBJ2-3; v_call: TRBV25-1
cdr3_nt: TGTGCCGGAGGAACGAACACCGGGGAGCTGTTTTTT; cdr3_aa: CAGGTNTGELFF; d_call: -; clone_size: many; j_call: TRBJ2-2; v_call: TRBV7-3
cdr3_nt: TGTGCCAGCAGCCGCGGCGCCGGCTACGAGCAGTACTTC; cdr3_aa: CASSRGAGYEQYF; d_call: -; clone_size: many; j_call: TRBJ2-7; v_call: TRBV7-6
cdr3_nt: TGCAGTGCTAGAGATTTGCGATTGACAGATACGCAGTATTTT; cdr3_aa: CSARDLRLTDTQYF; d_call: -; clone_size: many; j_call: TRBJ2-3; v_call: TRBV20-1
cdr3_nt: TGTGCCAGCAGTTTTATGAGGAATACTAACTATGGCTACACCTTC; cdr3_aa: CASSFMRNTNYGYTF; d_call: -; clone_size: many; j_call: TRBJ1-2; v_call: TRBV27
cdr3_nt: TGTGCCAGCAGCGCAGGGGTGGCTGAAGCTTTCTTT; cdr3_aa: CASSAGVAEAFF; d_call: -; clone_size: few; j_call: TRBJ1-1; v_call: TRBV13
cdr3_nt: TGTGCCATCAGTGAGTCGGTGTGGGGGACTGCGAATTCACCCCTCCACTTT; cdr3_aa: CAISESVWGTANSPLHF; d_call: -; clone_size: -; j_call: TRBJ1-6; v_call: TRBV10-3
cdr3_nt: TGCGCCAGCAGCCAAGAGTTCCGCCCGGGGTCAAGTAATGAAAAACTGTTTTTT; cdr3_aa: CASSQEFRPGSSNEKLFF; d_call: -; clone_size: many; j_call: TRBJ1-4; v_call: TRBV4-1
cdr3_nt: TGTGCCAGCAGCTATACAGTACGAAACACCGGGGAGCTGTTTTTT; cdr3_aa: CASSYTVRNTGELFF; d_call: -; clone_size: many; j_call: TRBJ2-2; v_call: TRBV7-9
cdr3_nt: TGTGCCAGCAGTTTAAGAGTGAGCACTGAAGCTTTCTTT; cdr3_aa: CASSLRVSTEAFF; d_call: -; clone_size: few; j_call: TRBJ1-1; v_call: TRBV27
cdr3_nt: TGTGCCTGGATGTCAGATCCGGCCAAAAACATTCAGTACTTC; cdr3_aa: CAWMSDPAKNIQYF; d_call: -; clone_size: many; j_call: TRBJ2-4; v_call: TRBV30
cdr3_nt: TGTGCCAGCAGAGCCGGACTAGCGTTCACCGGGGAGCTGTTTTTT; cdr3_aa: CASRAGLAFTGELFF; d_call: TRBD2; clone_size: many; j_call: TRBJ2-2; v_call: TRBV12-3/TRBV12-4
cdr3_nt: TGTGCCAGTGGACAGGGGGACACTGAAGCTTTCTTT; cdr3_aa: CASGQGDTEAFF; d_call: TRBD1; clone_size: few; j_call: TRBJ1-1; v_call: TRBV9